This T cell receptor beta chain came from a study of OX40 agonist ivuxolimab in advanced cancers. The wider study: The drug used for patients, ivuxolimab, was an agonistic anti-OX40 (CD134) antibody. Dose-escalation subjects each had hepatocellular carcinoma, melanoma, renal cell or head and neck cancer. Study-wide findings and caveats: The study observed clonal expansion of CD4+ and CD8+ blood T cells by week 6 at 0.1 to 3.0 mg/kg.

The method was immunoSEQ multiplex PCR; TCRdb's version includes in-frame clones alone and lacks a portion of them. The repertoire has 95,000 to 100,000 clones, around 90% of them found once; the top ten carry around 1.5%. Regarding this clone: The antigen is unknown.

Material: CD4+ or CD8+ T cells sorted from blood, obtained in a trial of the OX40 agonist ivuxolimab. The source of this sequence is an adult with an advanced solid tumor such as melanoma, head and neck, liver or kidney cancer.

The CDR3 region has the DNA TGTGCCAGCAGCCCCACCCCAAGGGACGGTCAGCCCCAGCATTTT. This sequence encodes CASSPTPRDGQPQHF. This chain connects TRBV7-8 to TRBJ1-5; TRBD1 might be the D (5 bases). V was shortened by 5 bases and J by 6 bases, with 17 bases between the two germline ends. Per the germline V gene, CDR1 is SGHVS and CDR2 is FQNEAQ. This CDR3 has 15 amino acids.